This T cell receptor (beta chain) was obtained from a study of blood T cell repertoires in COVID-19. Study as a whole: Nucleic acid was either cDNA or gDNA, and it came from T cells, B-cell-depleted T cells, or PBMCs.

Clones were read by immunoSEQ multiplex PCR, and TCRdb kept only the in-frame ones, dropping some. The table shows about 300,000 clones, with around 92% occurring only once. This clone is a singleton in its sample. Trimming stripped 0 bases from V and 8 bases from J, with 8 bases between. This CDR3 region has 12 residues. Per germline, CDR1 SGDLS and CDR2 YYNGEE. The source of this sequence is a man aged 18-30 years who had recovered from COVID-19. This chain connects TRBV9 to TRBJ1-2; unclear D gene. Input material: peripheral blood. The CDR3 sequence: CASSVDGRGYTF. The CDR3 DNA reads as TGTGCCAGCAGCGTAGATGGGAGGGGCTACACCTTC.